This passage covers 27 T cell receptor beta chains from one sample sequenced in a study of shared clonotypes between healthy human individuals. Assay used: immunoSEQ multiplex PCR; TCRdb lists only in-frame clones, some missing. The sample records under 750,000 clones, roughly 72% being singletons. Sequenced: memory CD4+ T cells sorted from blood. Subset here: CD45RA-negative fraction. All receptors derive from a woman under 40 in good health.

In this sample, this clone turned up a few times. The V call is TRBV19, the J call TRBJ1-4, with D perhaps TRBD1 (6 bases). Germline values: CDR1 LNHDA, CDR2 SQIVND (reference sequence). CDR3 size: 15 residues. The ends were cut back, 7 bases at V and 0 bases at J, with 12 bases in the middle. CDR3 amino acids: CASTPAGATNEKLFF. The CDR3 DNA reads TGTGCCAGTACACCCGCAGGGGCAACTAATGAAAAACTGTTTTTT.

The chain is built from TRBV10-3 and TRBJ2-1, with D perhaps matching TRBD2 (6 bases). Per germline, CDR1 ENHRY and CDR2 SYGVKD. The CDR3 is made up of 14 amino acids. Trimming left V 6 bases short and J 7 bases short, with 16 bases between. Here the CDR3 reads CAISQGGFMNEQFF. In DNA, the CDR3 is TGTGCCATCAGCCAGGGAGGCTTCATGAATGAGCAGTTCTTC.

A few counts support this clone. The chain uses TRBV19 and TRBJ1-1; no clear D gene. This CDR3 is built from 16 residues. V gave up 5 bases and J gave up 5 bases, with 21 bases separating them. CDR1 and CDR2 (germline): LNHDA, SQIVND (reference sequence). This chain's CDR3 is CASSLAGPPSGTEAFF. CDR3 coding DNA: TGTGCCAGTAGTTTAGCCGGGCCCCCAAGCGGGACTGAAGCTTTCTTT.

The genes are TRBV28 and TRBJ2-2; 8 bases are a match to TRBD2. The V segment lost 6 bases and the J segment 1 base; nucleotides outside the gene matches: 1. This CDR3 has 14 residues. Germline values: CDR1 MDHEN, CDR2 SYDVKM. The CDR3 region is CASSRGGNTGELFF. CDR3 DNA: TGTGCCAGCAGCCGGGGGGGGAACACCGGGGAGCTGTTTTTT.

The chain employs TRBV5-1 and TRBJ2-7; 8 nucleotides agree with TRBD1. The junction had 10 bases not matched to a gene; V was cut back by 3 bases and J by 8 bases. From germline, CDR1 is SGHRS and CDR2 YFSETQ. The CDR3 is made up of 14 amino acids. The CDR3 DNA is TGCGCCAGCAGCTCAGGACAGGGTTTAATTAAGCAGTACTTC. Translating gives CASSSGQGLIKQYF. Variable domain in full (rest from reference TRBV5-1 and TRBJ2-7): KAGVTQTPRYLIKTRGQQVTLSCSPISGHRSVSWYQQTPGQGLQFLFEYFSETQRNKGNFPGRFSGRQFSNSRSEMNVSTLELGDSALYLCASSSGQGLIKQYFGPGTRLTVT.

The rearrangement links TRBV7-6 to TRBJ1-6; no clear D gene. The germline V and J ends were trimmed by 0 bases and 10 bases, with 7 bases remaining between them. The CDR3 spans 13 residues. In germline, CDR1 is SGHVS, CDR2 FNYEAQ. The CDR3 DNA reads as TGTGCCAGCAGCTTAGCGATGGAATCACCCCTCCACTTT. Amino acids: CASSLAMESPLHF.

The sample holds a few counts of this clone. V gene TRBV7-2 combines with J gene TRBJ1-2; 8 bases fit TRBD1. J was trimmed by 7 bases and V by 5 bases; bases with no gene match: 9. Germline V gives CDR1 SGHTA, CDR2 FQGNSA. The CDR3 is made up of 14 amino acids. Written as DNA, the CDR3 is TGTGCCAGCAGCCCCCAGGACAGGGTTGGTGGCTACACCTTC. Residues: CASSPQDRVGGYTF.

The J gene is TRBJ1-5, the V gene TRBV19; D gene uncertain. Trimming took off 6 bases at V and 0 bases at J, with 21 bases between the two ends. The CDR3 sequence is 18 residues long. Looked up from germline, CDR1 is LNHDA and CDR2 is SQIVND (reference sequence). In nucleotides, the CDR3 is TGTGCCAGTAGCATGAGGTGGCAGAACCCCTATAGCAATCAGCCCCAGCATTTT. It codes for CASSMRWQNPYSNQPQHF.

J is TRBJ2-5 and V is TRBV11-2; 8 bases are shared with TRBD2. V trimming: 1 base; J trimming: 5 bases; junction bases outside the gene matches: 3. Germline V lookup: CDR1 SGHAT, CDR2 FQNNGV. The CDR3 spans 14 residues. The CDR3 sequence is CASSLGRGGETQYF. The CDR3 DNA is TGTGCCAGCAGCTTAGGCCGGGGGGGGGAGACCCAGTACTTC.

The chain couples TRBV11-2 to TRBJ1-1; tentatively, D is TRBD1 (5 bases). This CDR3 spans 14 amino acids. Trimming removed 0 bases at V and 2 bases at J, with 7 bases between. The V gene's germline CDR1 is SGHAT and CDR2 FQNNGV. The CDR3 DNA reads as TGTGCCAGCAGCTTAGAGCAGGGCAACACTGAAGCTTTCTTT. This translates into CASSLEQGNTEAFF.

V is TRBV7-2 and J is TRBJ2-1, with D perhaps TRBD2 (6 bases). From germline, CDR1 is SGHTA and CDR2 FQGNSA. V was clipped by 5 bases and J by 6 bases, with 17 bases between them. The CDR3 is 15 amino acids. CDR3 coding DNA: TGTGCCAGCAGCCAAGGAGGGGCTAGGAGCAATGAGCAGTTCTTC. Protein sequence: CASSQGGARSNEQFF.

This clone has only a few counts. This specimen includes other DNA sequences encoding the same CDR3. This chain connects TRBV5-1 to TRBJ2-3; D call uncertain. Germline V CDR1 and CDR2: SGHRS, YFSETQ. Trimming stripped 0 bases from V and 0 bases from J, with 5 bases between. This CDR3 comprises 14 residues. The CDR3 DNA is TGCGCCAGCAGCTTGGATCTTAGCACAGATACGCAGTATTTT. It is translated as CASSLDLSTDTQYF. The variable domain in full, completed from reference TRBV5-1 and TRBJ2-3, reads KAGVTQTPRYLIKTRGQQVTLSCSPISGHRSVSWYQQTPGQGLQFLFEYFSETQRNKGNFPGRFSGRQFSNSRSEMNVSTLELGDSALYLCASSLDLSTDTQYFGPGTRLTVL.

The gene calls are TRBV5-1 and TRBJ2-7; D is perhaps TRBD1 (7 bases). Trimming shortened V by 4 bases and J by 4 bases, and 18 bases separated the two germline ends. In germline, CDR1 is SGHRS, CDR2 YFSETQ. This CDR3 is built from 15 residues. The CDR3 reads CASSQGDRDFYEQYF. The CDR3 DNA reads TGCGCCAGCAGCCAAGGCGACAGGGACTTTTACGAGCAGTACTTC.

The CDR3 here is CASSHYSGAGANVLTF. Written as DNA, the CDR3 is TGTGCCAGCAGCCACTACTCGGGAGCCGGGGCCAACGTCCTGACTTTC. The chain uses TRBV7-3 and TRBJ2-6; maybe TRBD2 (6 bases). Germline V CDR1 and CDR2: SGHTA, FQGTGA. The CDR3 runs to 16 residues. Trimming removed 5 bases at V and 4 bases at J, with 15 bases between. Full variable domain (outside the CDR3, taken from reference TRBV7-3 and TRBJ2-6): GAGVSQTPSNKVTEKGKYVELRCDPISGHTALYWYRQSLGQGPEFLIYFQGTGAADDSGLPNDRFFAVRPEGSVSTLKIQRTERGDSAVYLCASSHYSGAGANVLTFGAGSRLTVL.

This sequence joins TRBV6-5 and TRBJ2-1; TRBD1 matches at 9 bases. The CDR3 spans 15 residues. The germline CDR1 and CDR2 sequences are MNHEY and SVGAGI. J lost 9 bases, V lost 6 bases, and 12 bases had no gene match. The CDR3 bases are TGTGCCAGCAGATCTTCCGGGACAGGGCAAGGTGAGCAGTTCTTC. Protein product: CASRSSGTGQGEQFF.

The chain recombines TRBV27 with TRBJ1-1; D not certain. This CDR3 is built from 13 residues. V was pared by 5 bases and J by 1 base, with 8 bases between. CDR1 is MNHEY and CDR2 is SMNVEV in the germline V gene (reference sequence). The CDR3 is CASSHQTNTEAFF. CDR3 DNA sequence: TGTGCCAGCAGTCATCAAACGAACACTGAAGCTTTCTTT.

This chain connects TRBV5-4 to TRBJ1-1; D is perhaps TRBD1 (5 bases). V dropped 3 bases and J dropped 5 bases, with 11 bases sitting between them. The CDR3 contains 13 residues. Germline CDR1 reads SGHNT; CDR2 reads YYREEE (reference sequence). This CDR3 is CASSSDRYTEAFF. For the CDR3, the DNA is TGTGCCAGCAGCTCCGACAGATATACTGAAGCTTTCTTT.

The CDR3 sequence: CASSPGFDNTGELFF. CDR3 coding DNA: TGTGCCAGCTCACCTGGTTTCGACAACACCGGGGAGCTGTTTTTT. The genes are TRBV18 and TRBJ2-2; D not certain. The V end lost 3 bases, the J end lost 2 bases, and 10 bases lay between the germline ends. The CDR3 runs 15 residues. In germline, CDR1 is KGHSH, CDR2 LQKENI.

V usage is TRBV25-1 and J usage is TRBJ1-4; TRBD1 might be the D (5 bases). CDR3 length: 13 residues. Trimming left V 4 bases short and J 9 bases short, with 12 bases between. Germline V gene sequence: CDR1 MGHDK, CDR2 SYGVNS. For the CDR3, the DNA is TGTGCCAGCAGTGGATACCGGGGCCAAAAACTGTTTTTT. This codes for CASSGYRGQKLFF.

The chain couples TRBV19 to TRBJ1-5; D might be TRBD1 (5 bases). CDR1 LNHDA and CDR2 SQIVND come from the germline V gene (reference sequence). The CDR3 covers 18 residues. The germline V and J ends were trimmed by 8 bases and 1 base, with 24 bases remaining between them. CDR3 region: CASLSSGRVVTSNQPQHF. The CDR3 DNA is TGTGCCAGTCTCAGTTCCGGCAGGGTGGTTACAAGCAATCAGCCCCAGCATTTT.

This clone was observed a handful of times. J is TRBJ1-2 and V is TRBV14; D call uncertain. Germline assignment: CDR1 SGHDN and CDR2 FVKESK. V was trimmed by 4 bases and J by 6 bases, leaving 18 bases between them. The CDR3 sequence is 15 residues long. The CDR3 DNA reads as TGTGCCAGCAGCCCCCCGGACGGCGTTCGGAATGGCTACACCTTC. Protein product: CASSPPDGVRNGYTF.

This clone was picked up a small number of times. The J gene is TRBJ2-6, the V gene TRBV2; 7 bases are shared with TRBD2. The CDR3 is 16 residues long. V shed 4 bases, J shed 2 bases, and the junction held 5 bases outside the gene matches. Germline CDR1 is SNHLY and CDR2 is FYNNEI. In DNA, the CDR3 is TGTGCCAGCAGTGGCTTTCGGGAGGCTGGGGCCAACGTCCTGACTTTC. It encodes CASSGFREAGANVLTF.

The chain joins TRBV5-1 to TRBJ2-3, with 12 bases identical to TRBD1. In germline, CDR1 is SGHRS, CDR2 YFSETQ. V was clipped by 2 bases and J by 4 bases; unmatched bases: 2. The CDR3 sequence is 15 residues long. CDR3 nucleotide sequence: TGCGCCAGCAGCTTCGGGACAGGGGGCCCAGATACGCAGTATTTT. Protein: CASSFGTGGPDTQYF.

The chain has TRBV2 and TRBJ2-3; possibly TRBD1 for D (6 bases). The V and J ends lost 5 bases and 2 bases respectively, with 11 bases between them. The CDR3 spans 14 residues. Germline V gene sequence: CDR1 SNHLY, CDR2 FYNNEI. CDR3 protein: CASSLWGLTDTQYF. The CDR3 DNA sequence: TGTGCCAGCAGTCTGTGGGGGCTCACAGATACGCAGTATTTT.

The chain is built from TRBV20-1 and TRBJ2-7; D ambiguous. This CDR3 comprises 11 residues. V lost 5 bases, J lost 6 bases, and 11 bases lay in between. The germline V gene has CDR1 DFQATT and CDR2 SNEGSKA (reference sequence). CDR3 sequence (DNA): TGCAGTGCTCGTGTATGGTCCGAGCAGTACTTC. Its protein product is CSARVWSEQYF.

This clone showed up just once. This chain joins TRBV7-2 and TRBJ2-3; the D gene is possibly TRBD1 (6 bases). V was shortened by 1 base and J by 6 bases, with 8 bases between the two germline ends. The CDR3 contains 13 residues. Germline lookup yields CDR1 SGHTA and CDR2 FQGNSA. This CDR3 reads CASSLGQADTQYF. Written as DNA, the CDR3 is TGTGCCAGCAGCTTAGGACAGGCCGATACGCAGTATTTT.

This chain uses TRBV15 with TRBJ2-5; 11 bases are shared with TRBD2. The V and J ends lost 2 bases and 2 bases, in that order; junction bases with no gene match: 10. The CDR3 contains 18 residues. Per germline, CDR1 LNHNV and CDR2 YYDKDF (reference sequence). The CDR3 is CATSRPRLAGGRQETQYF. The CDR3 DNA reads TGTGCCACCAGCAGACCCCGGCTAGCGGGAGGACGGCAAGAGACCCAGTACTTC.